The clone carrying this T cell receptor (beta chain) appeared a single time. Donors were systemically healthy Caucasian individuals from Russia aged about 6 to 100 years. Primed by a sample-barcoded 5' primer and a J-beta primer mix, a second PCR proceeded for about 7 to 11 cycles. TCRdb redid the calling of the 5' RACE reads with MiXCR, one entry per CDR3 protein. There are some 780,000 distinct CDR3 sequences in the sample; more than 55% occur only once, and around a quarter lies in the top ten. The record originates from a study of blood T cells in healthy people across ages. The V end was cut by 0 bases, the J end by 4 bases, with 6 bases between. Germline CDR1 and CDR2: SGHDN and FVKESK. The CDR3 runs to 14 residues.

The specimen was blood. The clonotype originates from a man between 40 and 49 years old in good health. The chain is built from TRBV14 and TRBJ2-2; D ambiguous. The CDR3 loop is CASSQDLVTGELFF. DNA for the CDR3: TGTGCCAGCAGCCAAGATTTGGTCACCGGGGAGCTGTTTTTT.